This T cell receptor beta chain was profiled in a study of OX40 agonist ivuxolimab in advanced cancers. Turning to the study itself: Ivuxolimab, an antibody acting as an agonist of OX40 (CD134), was used to treat patients. The dose-escalation cohort was around 83% male, with a mean age of about 58 years, ranging about 23 to 90.

The trim removed 3 bases at V and 9 bases at J, leaving 6 bases unmatched. From germline, CDR1 is LNHDA and CDR2 SQIVND (reference sequence). The CDR3 loop spans 13 amino acids. Profiling relied on immunoSEQ multiplex PCR, and the TCRdb table lists in-frame clones only, not all of them. This table holds 50,000 to 70,000 clones, under 95% found once. This clonotype originated in an adult with an advanced solid tumor such as melanoma, head and neck, liver or kidney cancer. The genes are TRBV19 and TRBJ2-5; 8 bases are shared with TRBD1. The material sequenced was CD4+ or CD8+ T cells sorted from blood, taken in a trial of the OX40 agonist ivuxolimab. The CDR3 nucleotides read TGTGCCAGTAGTATCACAGGGGGACGGTCCCAGTACTTC. It encodes CASSITGGRSQYF.